This T cell receptor beta chain originates from a study of regulatory and conventional T cells in RAG deficiency. At the level of the study: Autoimmunity is frequent in combined immunodeficiency with hypomorphic RAG mutations. Study findings and constraints: Patient subsets had shorter CDR3s; Omenn Treg-Tconv overlap exceeded 85%.

With respect to this clone: As yet, its antigen is unknown.

The protocol was immunoSEQ multiplex PCR, while the TCRdb copy is restricted to in-frame clones and leaves out a portion. The sample gives 400 to 600 clones, about 80% of which show up once; 26% is in the top ten. Blood CD4+ CD25-high CD127-low regulatory T cells supplied the genomic DNA template. The clonotype was recovered from a human donor with RAG deficiency presenting as severe combined immunodeficiency. Sequencing was done on a sample of Tregs sorted from blood.

The CDR3 protein is CASSDRTGVQPQHF. Written as DNA, the CDR3 is TGTGCCAGCAGCGACAGGACAGGGGTTCAGCCCCAGCATTTT. V and J are TRBV7-2 and TRBJ1-5, with 9 nucleotides matching TRBD1. Germline loops: CDR1 SGHTA, CDR2 FQGNSA. This CDR3 has 14 amino acids. The ends lost 5 bases at V and 6 bases at J; junction bases unmatched: 5.